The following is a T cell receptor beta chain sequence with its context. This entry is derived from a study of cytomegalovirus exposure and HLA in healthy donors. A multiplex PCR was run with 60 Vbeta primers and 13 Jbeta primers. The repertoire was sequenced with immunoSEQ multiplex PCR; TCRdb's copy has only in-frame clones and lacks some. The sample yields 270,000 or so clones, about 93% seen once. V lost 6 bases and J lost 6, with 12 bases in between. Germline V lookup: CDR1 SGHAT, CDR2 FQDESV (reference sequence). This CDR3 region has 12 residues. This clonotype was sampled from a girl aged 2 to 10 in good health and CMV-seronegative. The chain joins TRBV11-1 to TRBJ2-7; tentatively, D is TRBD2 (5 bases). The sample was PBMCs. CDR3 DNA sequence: TGTGCCAGCAGTCCCGGACTCGGCGAGCAGTACTTC. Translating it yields CASSPGLGEQYF. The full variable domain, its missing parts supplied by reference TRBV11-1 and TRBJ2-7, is EAEVAQSPRYKITEKSQAVAFWCDPISGHATLYWYRQILGQGPELLVQFQDESVVDDSQLPKDRFSAERLKGVDSTLKIQPAELGDSAMYLCASSPGLGEQYFGPGTRLTVT.